The 26 T cell receptor beta chains below come from one sample, sequenced in a study of beta chain features in type 1 diabetes. TCRB transcripts that were expressed got sequenced, as all of the isolated RNA had been reverse transcribed. The method was immunoSEQ multiplex PCR; TCRdb's version includes in-frame clones alone and lacks a portion of them. The sample yields about 620,000 clones, roughly 15% seen once. The sample comprised naive CD4+ T cells from blood. The receptors were gathered from a man younger than 30 in good health.

This clone has just a few counts. The chain recombines TRBV4-3 with TRBJ2-3, with 10 bases fitting TRBD1. The germline CDR1 and CDR2 sequences are LGHNA and YSLEER. The J segment lost 4 bases and the V segment lost 4 bases, leaving 8 bases of the junction unmatched. The CDR3 length is 16 residues. In DNA form, the CDR3 reads TGCGCCAGCAGCCTAACCGGGACAGGGGCCGCAGATACGCAGTATTTT. It specifies CASSLTGTGAADTQYF.

The CDR3 protein is CAWSTPTGGLGYTF. The CDR3 DNA follows: TGTGCCTGGAGCACCCCGACAGGGGGCCTTGGCTACACCTTC. V usage is TRBV30 and J usage is TRBJ1-2, with 10 bases fitting TRBD1. With 3 bases clipped from V and 7 bases from J, the junction kept 8 bases outside the gene matches. CDR1 and CDR2 (germline): GTSNPN, SVGIG (reference sequence). This CDR3 has 14 residues.

The chain combines TRBV28 with TRBJ2-1; 9 bases align to TRBD1. There are 14 residues in the CDR3. Germline V gives CDR1 MDHEN, CDR2 SYDVKM. Trimming at V came to 6 bases and at J to 6 bases, leaving 6 bases not matched to a gene. For the CDR3, the DNA is TGTGCCAGCAGCCAGGGACAGGGCGGCAATGAGCAGTTCTTC. Translation gives CASSQGQGGNEQFF.

This clone was observed a few times. Written as DNA, the CDR3 is TGTGCCAGCAGTACCCGGACAGGGATCAGCACTGAAGCTTTCTTT. This gives the protein CASSTRTGISTEAFF. This chain joins TRBV6-6 and TRBJ1-1; TRBD1 matches at 8 bases. J lost 4 bases, V lost 5 bases, and 9 bases had no gene match. The germline V gene encodes CDR1 MNHNY and CDR2 SVGAGI (reference sequence). The CDR3 consists of 15 residues.

This clone has a handful of counts. The chain employs TRBV29-1 and TRBJ2-1; D is unresolved. Trimming removed 4 bases from V and 0 bases from J, with 13 bases in between. Germline CDR1 reads SQVTM; CDR2 reads ANQGSEA. The CDR3 extends over 15 amino acids. CDR3 loop: CSVVLFLSSYNEQFF. The CDR3 DNA sequence: TGCAGCGTTGTTCTGTTCCTGAGCTCCTACAATGAGCAGTTCTTC.

The chain combines TRBV19 with TRBJ2-4; D is unclear. The CDR3 sequence is 15 residues long. The germline V gene encodes CDR1 LNHDA and CDR2 SQIVND (reference sequence). V gave up 4 bases and J gave up 0 bases, with 10 bases separating them. The DNA for the CDR3 is TGTGCCAGTAGTACTTGGGTCCTAGCCAAAAACATTCAGTACTTC. As protein: CASSTWVLAKNIQYF. Filled out from reference TRBV19 and TRBJ2-4, the complete variable domain reads DGGITQSPKYLFRKEGQNVTLSCEQNLNHDAMYWYRQDPGQGLRLIYYSQIVNDFQKGDIAEGYSVSREKKESFPLTVTSAQKNPTAFYLCASSTWVLAKNIQYFGAGTRLSVL.

This chain joins TRBV5-1 and TRBJ2-1; 9 positions match TRBD2. Germline trimming cut 6 bases from V and 3 bases from J; bases unmatched to any gene: 4. This CDR3 contains 14 residues. From germline, CDR1 is SGHRS and CDR2 YFSETQ. In DNA form, the CDR3 reads TGCGCCAGCACCAGCGGGGGGTTCTACAATGAGCAGTTCTTC. Translated: CASTSGGFYNEQFF.

This clone was seen a few times. The rearrangement links TRBV11-1 to TRBJ1-1; possible D gene TRBD1, 5 bases. This CDR3 region has 13 residues. Trimming pared 5 bases from V and 2 bases from J, leaving 9 bases between. Germline CDR1 reads SGHAT; CDR2 reads FQDESV (reference sequence). The DNA of the CDR3 is TGTGCCAGCAGCAGGACAACAAACACTGAAGCTTTCTTT. Protein: CASSRTTNTEAFF.

The chain has TRBV30 and TRBJ2-1, with 8 bases lining up with TRBD2. This CDR3 comprises 15 residues. Germline V gives CDR1 GTSNPN, CDR2 SVGIG (reference sequence). V shed 3 bases and J 7 bases; nucleotides not matched to a gene: 11. The CDR3 nucleotides are TGTGCCTGGAGCGCTCGGGGGGGCAGGGGAAATGAGCAGTTCTTC. Translated: CAWSARGGRGNEQFF. Complete variable domain (other parts from reference TRBV30 and TRBJ2-1): SQTIHQWPATLVQPVGSPLSLECTVEGTSNPNLYWYRQAAGRGLQLLFYSVGIGQISSEVPQNLSASRPQDRQFILSSKKLLLSDSGFYLCAWSARGGRGNEQFFGPGTRLTVL.

This clone has just a few counts. In DNA, the CDR3 is TGTGCCAGCAGCCCAACGGGGACCTACGAGCAGTACTTC. Encoded protein: CASSPTGTYEQYF. The chain uses TRBV9 and TRBJ2-7; maybe TRBD2 (5 bases). V lost 4 bases and J lost 2, with 10 bases in between. There are 13 residues in the CDR3. Germline-derived CDR1 and CDR2 are SGDLS and YYNGEE.

This clone was seen a handful of times. The chain carries TRBV29-1 and TRBJ2-5; D is unresolved. This CDR3 contains 14 residues. The germline V and J ends were trimmed by 1 base and 3 bases, with 12 bases remaining between them. Germline-derived CDR1 and CDR2 are SQVTM and ANQGSEA. The chain's CDR3 is CSVEGFGTKETQYF. The CDR3 DNA reads TGCAGCGTTGAAGGCTTCGGCACCAAAGAGACCCAGTACTTC.

The genes are TRBV7-2 and TRBJ2-7, with a weak D call TRBD1 (6 bases). Germline values: CDR1 SGHTA, CDR2 FQGNSA. The CDR3 length is 14 residues. Trimming stripped 5 bases from V and 2 bases from J, with 13 bases between. The CDR3 DNA follows: TGTGCCAGCAGCAAACAGGGAATTGCCTACGAGCAGTACTTC. This sequence encodes CASSKQGIAYEQYF.

The rearrangement links TRBV2 to TRBJ1-5, with no clear D. This CDR3 is 12 amino acids long. The V end lost 4 bases, the J end lost 7 bases, and 8 bases lay between the germline ends. Germline CDR1 SNHLY, CDR2 FYNNEI. CDR3 in DNA: TGTGCCAGCAGTGGGGAAGACCAGCCCCAGCATTTT. Encoded protein: CASSGEDQPQHF.

This clone was recorded a few times. This chain links TRBV7-3 with TRBJ2-1; D may match TRBD1 or TRBD2 (5 bases each). Germline V lookup: CDR1 SGHTA, CDR2 FQGTGA. V lost 4 bases, J lost 6 bases, and 13 bases lay in between. CDR3 size: 14 residues. In DNA form, the CDR3 reads TGTGCCAGCAGCTCAACCCGGGACCTCAATGAGCAGTTCTTC. Its translation: CASSSTRDLNEQFF.

This clone was recorded a few times. This rearrangement joins TRBV7-2 to TRBJ2-7; 10 bases align to TRBD1. V was clipped by 8 bases and J by 4 bases; unmatched bases: 5. The CDR3 is 13 residues long. The germline CDR1 and CDR2 sequences are SGHTA and FQGNSA. CDR3 DNA: TGTGCCAGCGGGCGACAGGGGGCTTACGAGCAGTACTTC. It encodes CASGRQGAYEQYF.

This clone was picked up a small number of times. Here the CDR3 DNA reads TGTGCCACCAAATCGGGACTAGCGGTCCAAGAGACCCAGTACTTC. Its translation is CATKSGLAVQETQYF. This chain uses TRBV27 with TRBJ2-5; TRBD2 matches at 11 bases. J was trimmed by 1 base and V by 10 bases; bases with no gene match: 8. Germline-derived CDR1 and CDR2 are MNHEY and SMNVEV (reference sequence). The CDR3 covers 15 residues.

This clone was picked up a small number of times. The chain combines TRBV7-9 with TRBJ2-7, with D perhaps matching TRBD1 (5 bases). Trimming pared 1 base from V and 4 bases from J, leaving 5 bases between. Germline CDR1 is SEHNR and CDR2 is FQNEAQ (reference sequence). The CDR3 totals 12 residues. The DNA of the CDR3 is TGTGCCAGCAGCTTAGGACAGTACGAGCAGTACTTC. It codes for CASSLGQYEQYF. The variable domain in full, completed from reference TRBV7-9 and TRBJ2-7, reads DTGVSQNPRHKITKRGQNVTFRCDPISEHNRLYWYRQTLGQGPEFLTYFQNEAQLEKSRLLSDRFSAERPKGSFSTLEIQRTEQGDSAMYLCASSLGQYEQYFGPGTRLTVT.

The genes are TRBV6-1 and TRBJ2-5; D gene unclear. Germline lookup yields CDR1 MNHNS and CDR2 SASEGT. Trimming took off 4 bases at V and 8 bases at J, with 17 bases between the two ends. The CDR3 covers 14 residues. CDR3 DNA: TGTGCCAGCAGTGCTGACCGACGTGCAAGCACCCAGTACTTC. This gives the protein CASSADRRASTQYF.

This clone was detected a few times. V is TRBV28 and J is TRBJ2-1; 12 nucleotides line up with TRBD2. The J segment lost 2 bases and the V segment lost 7 bases, leaving 6 bases of the junction unmatched. CDR1 MDHEN and CDR2 SYDVKM come from the germline V gene. This CDR3 has 16 residues. CDR3 protein: CASTRTSGIAYNEQFF. In DNA, the CDR3 is TGTGCCAGCACTCGGACTAGCGGGATCGCCTACAATGAGCAGTTCTTC.

The chain has TRBV19 and TRBJ1-5; 7 bases are a match to TRBD1. The V and J ends lost 1 base and 0 bases, in that order; junction bases with no gene match: 0. CDR1 LNHDA and CDR2 SQIVND come from the germline V gene (reference sequence). This CDR3 is 15 amino acids long. The CDR3 sequence is CASSIGQGSNQPQHF. As DNA, the CDR3 is TGTGCCAGTAGTATAGGACAGGGTAGCAATCAGCCCCAGCATTTT.

The gene calls are TRBV19 and TRBJ2-7, with TRBD1 matching over 10 bases. Germline V gene sequence: CDR1 LNHDA, CDR2 SQIVND (reference sequence). The CDR3 runs 16 residues. The V gene end was trimmed by 1 base and the J gene end by 3 bases; junction bases not matched to a gene: 6. In DNA, the CDR3 is TGTGCCAGTAGTATAGCTTCGGGACAGGGGATCTACGAGCAGTACTTC. Encoded protein: CASSIASGQGIYEQYF.

This clone was detected only a few times. The genes are TRBV9 and TRBJ2-3; D is ambiguous. This CDR3 comprises 15 residues. Germline lookup yields CDR1 SGDLS and CDR2 YYNGEE. V was trimmed by 1 base and J by 0 bases, leaving 9 bases between them. The CDR3 sequence is CASSVIPLSTDTQYF. The DNA of the CDR3 is TGTGCCAGCAGCGTAATTCCGCTTAGCACAGATACGCAGTATTTT.

This clone was observed a few times. The chain combines TRBV27 with TRBJ2-5; 11 nucleotides agree with TRBD2. This CDR3 has 15 residues. Germline V gene data show CDR1 as MNHEY and CDR2 as SMNVEV (reference sequence). Trimming at V came to 5 bases and at J to 4 bases, leaving 6 bases not matched to a gene. CDR3 amino acids: CASSLGTSGPETQYF. CDR3 coding DNA: TGTGCCAGCAGTCTAGGGACTAGCGGACCAGAGACCCAGTACTTC.

This clone occurred a few times. The chain recombines TRBV7-8 with TRBJ1-5, with 7 bases that match TRBD1. This CDR3 is 16 amino acids long. With 1 base clipped from V and 6 bases from J, the junction kept 9 bases outside the gene matches. Germline loops: CDR1 SGHVS, CDR2 FQNEAQ. The CDR3 loop reads CASSLEGRGTGQPQHF. CDR3 coding DNA: TGTGCCAGCAGCTTAGAGGGCAGGGGGACCGGTCAGCCCCAGCATTTT.

As DNA, the CDR3 is TGTGCCAGCAGCCCGGGGGTCTTTAAGCCCCAGCATTTT. Encoded protein: CASSPGVFKPQHF. The rearrangement uses TRBV9 and TRBJ1-5; tentative D call: TRBD1 (5 bases). The CDR3 loop spans 13 amino acids. V gave up 4 bases and J gave up 8 bases, with 13 bases separating them. CDR1 and CDR2 from the germline V gene are SGDLS and YYNGEE. Full variable domain (outside the CDR3, taken from reference TRBV9 and TRBJ1-5): DSGVTQTPKHLITATGQRVTLRCSPRSGDLSVYWYQQSLDQGLQFLIQYYNGEERAKGNILERFSAQQFPDLHSELNLSSLELGDSALYFCASSPGVFKPQHFGDGTRLSIL.

The chain uses TRBV18 and TRBJ1-1, with D unresolved. The CDR3 runs 13 residues. Germline lookup yields CDR1 KGHSH and CDR2 LQKENI. Trimming took 3 bases from V and 8 from J, leaving 13 bases between them. DNA for the CDR3: TGTGCCAGCTCACCCCCGGGTGGCAGAGAAGCTTTCTTT. This translates into CASSPPGGREAFF.